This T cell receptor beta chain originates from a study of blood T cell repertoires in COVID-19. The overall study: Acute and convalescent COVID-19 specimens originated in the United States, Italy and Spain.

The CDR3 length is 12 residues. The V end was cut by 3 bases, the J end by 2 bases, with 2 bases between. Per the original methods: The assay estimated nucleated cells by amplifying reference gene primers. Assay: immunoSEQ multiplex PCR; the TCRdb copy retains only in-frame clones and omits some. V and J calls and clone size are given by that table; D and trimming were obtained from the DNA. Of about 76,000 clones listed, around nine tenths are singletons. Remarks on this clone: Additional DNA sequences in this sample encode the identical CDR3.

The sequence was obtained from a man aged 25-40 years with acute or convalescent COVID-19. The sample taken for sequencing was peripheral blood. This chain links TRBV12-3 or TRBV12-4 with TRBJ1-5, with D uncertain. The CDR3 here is CASSFGNQPQHF. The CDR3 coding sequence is TGTGCCAGCAGTTTCGGCAATCAGCCCCAGCATTTT.